These T cell receptor beta chains were read from a single sample in a study of cytomegalovirus exposure and HLA in healthy donors. Produced via immunoSEQ multiplex PCR; TCRdb's table is partial and in-frame only. Of 150,000 to 200,000 clones in the sample, roughly 65% are singletons; the top ten hold 3.5% to 5.5%. Sequencing was carried out using PBMCs. These receptors were taken from a woman aged 18-29 years in good health and CMV-seropositive. Both conserved end residues are part of each CDR3. Not all rows give a size; the values are once, few, many and, for expanded clones, a class.

17	few	TRBV5-8	TRBJ1-1	CASSLMGGQELNTEAFF
16	.	TRBV7-2	TRBJ2-7	CASSETLAGGPYEQYF
12	.	TRBV30	TRBJ1-1	CAWGTGTTEAFF
11	few	TRBV19	TRBJ1-2	CASSIGQTIRF
12	.	TRBV10-2	TRBJ2-3	CASSLPLDTQYF
14	.	TRBV28	TRBJ1-2	CASSFGQGPYGYTF
15	.	TRBV7-2	TRBJ2-5	CASSLVAGGGETQYF
12	.	TRBV2	TRBJ2-7	CAGQQRAYEQYF
17	few	TRBV4-2	TRBJ2-1	CASSHQTGTSTYNEQFF
12	.	TRBV5-1	TRBJ2-1	CASSLAGGEQFF
13	few	TRBV4-3	TRBJ2-7	CASSEVVTYEQYF
15	once	TRBV5-4	TRBJ1-2	CASSPGTGVFYGYTF
14	once	TRBV6-5	TRBJ2-7	CASRKGQGAYEQYF
19	.	TRBV5-4	TRBJ2-5	CASSSGLGLAGVRGETQYF
15	.	TRBV7-2	TRBJ1-2	CASSLVGTGNYGYTF
24	.	TRBV27	TRBJ1-4	CASSLSRGGRGGDGRGATNEKLFF
15	few	TRBV6-1	TRBJ1-3	CASSVAQGDGNTIYF
15	few	TRBV6-6	TRBJ1-4	CASSSSPATNEKLFF
14	once	TRBV14	TRBJ1-2	CASSRGQGAFGYTF
14	.	TRBV6-5	TRBJ1-3	CASSYEFSGNTIYF
16	.	TRBV7-9	TRBJ2-7	CASSLVMFDISYEQYF
15	.	TRBV5-6	TRBJ1-2	CASSLRGLPGYGYTF
15	.	TRBV7-9	TRBJ1-5	CASSLAAGINQPQHF
14	.	TRBV25-1	TRBJ1-5	CASEPTGLNQPQHF
13	.	TRBV27	TRBJ2-7	CASMTGSSYEQYF
16	.	TRBV7-9	TRBJ2-3	CASSLVVGGGTDTQYF
16	.	TRBV7-3	TRBJ2-2	CASSKTGTLNTGELFF
14	once	TRBV30	TRBJ2-7	CAGTWGVSSYEQYF
16	.	TRBV9	TRBJ2-3	CASSRLSSDGTDTQYF
14	.	TRBV27	.	CASRPQGLRDEQYF
14	.	TRBV2	TRBJ2-2	CASCTGTPTGELFF
15	.	TRBV18	TRBJ2-5	CASSPRRKLEETQYF
14	.	TRBV19	TRBJ2-7	CASSITSGYYEQYF
17	once	TRBV28	TRBJ2-1	CASSLRTSGNLYNEQFF
14	once	TRBV11-3	TRBJ1-4	CASSSGTGEEKLFF
16	once	TRBV27	TRBJ1-1	CASSLIGTGEFTEAFF
15	.	TRBV5-1	TRBJ2-7	CASGRGDHISYEQYF
15	.	TRBV2	TRBJ2-5	CAILRASGGRQTQYF
15	medium-sized	TRBV7-2	TRBJ1-5	CASSLGQSPNQPQHF
14	.	TRBV6-1	TRBJ2-3	CATSGTGGTDTQYF
15	.	TRBV5-8	TRBJ1-4	CASSPLLGPGEKLFF
14	.	TRBV7-2	TRBJ1-2	CASSPTGGAYGYTF
15	.	TRBV18	TRBJ2-3	CASSPPVFTSDTQYF
15	.	TRBV2	TRBJ2-1	CASSDTSGRSNEQFF
15	.	TRBV27	TRBJ2-3	CASSDLAPRTDTQYF
14	.	TRBV5-8	TRBJ2-2	CASSAGPNTGELFF
13	.	TRBV30	TRBJ1-2	CAWSEAGFYGYTF
15	.	TRBV5-1	TRBJ1-1	CASSLDDRIYTEAFF
17	.	TRBV5-8	TRBJ2-2	CASSLGILGANTGELFF
16	.	TRBV5-1	TRBJ1-5	CASSVTGTGSGQPQHF
15	.	TRBV11-2	TRBJ2-1	CASSRSGVSYNEQFF
14	few	TRBV7-6	TRBJ2-7	CASSLDHGAYEQYF
13	once	TRBV7-3	TRBJ1-6	CASSLGQGTTLHF
13	once	TRBV5-6	TRBJ2-3	CASSILLGDTQYF
14	.	TRBV5-1	TRBJ1-2	CASSLWASNYGYTF
15	few	TRBV5-1	TRBJ2-5	CASSLAAGAGETQYF
14	.	TRBV6-1	TRBJ2-7	CASREGQGVYEQYF